This TCR beta chain stems from a study of breast tumors, draining lymph nodes, adjacent tissues. Regarding the study as a whole: Tumor repertoires ranked between lymph nodes and nontumor tissue in diversity, with V and J gene preferences. That most tumor T cells come from lymph nodes remained unproven. Compared with basal-like, luminal-like tumors shared significantly more repertoire with nontumor tissue. The data were judged consistent with most tumor T cells coming from lymph node and expanding in tumor.

A single record per CDR3 protein comes from TCRdb applying MiXCR to the multiplex PCR reads. The table has fewer than 300,000 distinct CDR3 sequences, less than 40% seen once. This clonotype was found many times. The antigen is not known. Breast cancer patients provided tissue from their axillary draining lymph nodes. Sequenced material: axillary lymph node tissue. The TCR originated in a female donor with breast cancer. Some clones in this sample may be carry-over from other donors' samples.

CDR3 loop: CASSYIAREPDTQYF. In nucleotides, the CDR3 is TGTGCCAGCAGTTACATAGCGCGAGAGCCAGATACGCAGTATTTT. The chain employs TRBV6-2 or TRBV6-3 and TRBJ2-3; perhaps TRBD2 as D (5 bases). With 2 bases removed from V and 4 bases from J, the gap between germline ends came to 13 bases. The CDR3 sequence is 15 residues long. Germline V lookup: CDR1 MNHEY, CDR2 SVGEGT.